The 5 T cell receptor beta chains given below trace back to one sample, sequenced in a study of Ad26.COV2.S vaccination and SARS-CoV-2 variants. Treatment given: roughly 19 received Ad26.COV2.S at low or high dose, single or two shots; about 5 received placebo; per-sample allocation not given. The study sampled participants on day 63 after the first vaccine or placebo injection. Clones were sequenced by immunoSEQ multiplex PCR, and TCRdb holds only the in-frame ones, with some missing. The sample lists hundreds of thousands of clones; 85% to 90% were seen once. The source material was peripheral blood, sampled in a trial of Ad26.COV2.S vaccine versus placebo. These receptor sequences come from a person aged 18 to 65 who received the Ad26.COV2.S COVID-19 vaccine or a placebo.

The rearrangement links TRBV18 to TRBJ1-2; D remains unclear. This CDR3 comprises 11 residues. V lost 2 bases, J lost 6 bases, and 4 bases lay in between. Germline V gene sequence: CDR1 KGHSH, CDR2 LQKENI. The CDR3 DNA sequence: TGTGCCAGCTCACCAGGGGATGGCTACACCTTC. As protein: CASSPGDGYTF.

This sequence joins TRBV10-3 and TRBJ2-3; D is possibly TRBD1 or TRBD2 (5 bases each). The length of the CDR3 is 13 residues. With 11 bases removed from V and 1 base from J, the gap between germline ends came to 13 bases. CDR1 and CDR2 (germline): ENHRY, SYGVKD. The CDR3 DNA follows: TGTGCCGCGGCCGGGACCCGCACAGATACGCAGTATTTT. Encoded protein: CAAAGTRTDTQYF.

The chain combines TRBV20-1 with TRBJ2-7; TRBD1 aligns across 9 bases. V lost 3 bases, J lost 2 bases, and 8 bases stayed unmatched. This CDR3 contains 15 residues. Germline V lookup: CDR1 DFQATT, CDR2 SNEGSKA (reference sequence). CDR3 protein: CSASNPRTGAYEQYF. The CDR3 nucleotides read TGCAGTGCTAGTAACCCCCGGACAGGGGCCTACGAGCAGTACTTC.

The chain combines TRBV27 with TRBJ2-2; D may be TRBD2 (5 bases). This CDR3 region has 15 residues. The V end lost 6 bases, the J end lost 4 bases, and 15 bases lay between the germline ends. Germline V lookup: CDR1 MNHEY, CDR2 SMNVEV (reference sequence). CDR3 DNA: TGTGCCAGCAGCCGACAAGGACTGTTCACCGGGGAGCTGTTTTTT. Amino acid sequence: CASSRQGLFTGELFF.

The V and J genes are TRBV27 and TRBJ1-1; 8 bases line up with TRBD1. The V segment lost 6 bases and the J segment 1 base; nucleotides outside the gene matches: 7. Looked up from germline, CDR1 is MNHEY and CDR2 is SMNVEV (reference sequence). The CDR3 runs 15 residues. CDR3 loop: CASRPSGTGNTEAFF. In nucleotides, the CDR3 is TGTGCCAGCAGACCCTCGGGGACAGGGAACACTGAAGCTTTCTTT.